The sequence of this TCR beta chain was determined in a study of CD8+ T cells in alopecia areata. Following extraction, RNA underwent reverse transcription to cDNA, which served as the sequencing template. Clones were read by immunoSEQ multiplex PCR, and TCRdb kept only the in-frame ones, dropping some. The table lists approximately 300,000 clones, roughly 50% of them singletons. Germline V CDR1 and CDR2: GTSNPN, SVGIG (reference sequence). V shed 0 bases and J shed 4 bases, with 11 bases lying between them. The CDR3 is 14 residues long. The treatment denotes: oral pan-JAK inhibitor, 5-10 mg twice daily.

This sequence was found in a human donor with alopecia areata. This chain connects TRBV30 to TRBJ2-3; tentatively, D is TRBD2 (6 bases). The sample consisted of CD4+ T cells sorted from blood, taken at week 24, from a patient treated with tofacitinib. CDR3: CAWSVAGSPDTQYF. The CDR3 DNA reads TGTGCCTGGAGTGTCGCGGGGTCACCAGATACGCAGTATTTT.